One sample yielded the 27 T cell receptor beta chains listed below, sequenced in a study of T cell changes during pregnancy in multiple sclerosis. Using immunoSEQ multiplex PCR, the repertoire was profiled, and TCRdb retains in-frame clones only, with some absent. The sample shows around 100,000 clones, 92% of them seen only once. The sequencing used peripheral blood, collected in the third trimester of pregnancy. The source of these receptors is a female donor with multiple sclerosis, enrolled in a pregnancy study.

The rearrangement uses TRBV27 and TRBJ2-2; the match to TRBD1 covers 8 bases. The CDR3 consists of 15 residues. The germline CDR1 and CDR2 sequences are MNHEY and SMNVEV (reference sequence). Losses at the gene ends were 2 bases for V and 3 bases for J; bases not matched to a gene: 2. CDR3 loop: CASSLRQGYTGELFF. The CDR3 DNA sequence: TGTGCCAGCAGTTTAAGACAGGGGTACACCGGGGAGCTGTTTTTT.

This sequence joins TRBV28 and TRBJ2-7; 11 bases fit TRBD2. Germline V gives CDR1 MDHEN, CDR2 SYDVKM. V was pared by 6 bases and J by 7 bases, with 5 bases of the junction left unmatched. CDR3 length: 13 amino acids. The CDR3, as DNA: TGTGCCAGCAGACTAGCGGGAGTAGGGGAGCAGTACTTC. As protein: CASRLAGVGEQYF.

This clone was counted a few times. The chain carries TRBV19 and TRBJ1-2; no firm D call. This CDR3 is built from 13 residues. Germline assignment: CDR1 LNHDA and CDR2 SQIVND (reference sequence). V shed 4 bases and J shed 6 bases, with 12 bases lying between them. Here the CDR3 DNA reads TGTGCCAGTAGTAGACCCGACGGAGATGGCTACACCTTC. Its translation: CASSRPDGDGYTF.

The chain uses TRBV9 and TRBJ2-7; TRBD1 matches at 10 bases. This CDR3 has 15 amino acids. In germline, CDR1 is SGDLS, CDR2 YYNGEE. V gave up 4 bases and J gave up 7 bases; unmatched junction bases: 11. CDR3 nucleotides: TGTGCCAGCAGCAAAGGACAGGGGGTTAGTATGGAGCAGTACTTC. It yields the protein CASSKGQGVSMEQYF. Together with reference TRBV9 and TRBJ2-7, the CDR3 gives the full variable domain: DSGVTQTPKHLITATGQRVTLRCSPRSGDLSVYWYQQSLDQGLQFLIQYYNGEERAKGNILERFSAQQFPDLHSELNLSSLELGDSALYFCASSKGQGVSMEQYFGPGTRLTVT.

The chain links TRBV5-1 to TRBJ2-3, with TRBD2 matching 8 bases. This CDR3 region has 19 residues. V gave up 2 bases and J gave up 0 bases; unmatched junction bases: 14. The germline gives CDR1 SGHRS, CDR2 YFSETQ. CDR3 sequence reads: CASSFGAWGAGVSTDTQYF. The CDR3 nucleotides are TGCGCCAGCAGCTTCGGGGCCTGGGGAGCGGGAGTGAGCACAGATACGCAGTATTTT. Full variable domain (missing parts from reference TRBV5-1 and TRBJ2-3): KAGVTQTPRYLIKTRGQQVTLSCSPISGHRSVSWYQQTPGQGLQFLFEYFSETQRNKGNFPGRFSGRQFSNSRSEMNVSTLELGDSALYLCASSFGAWGAGVSTDTQYFGPGTRLTVL.

The chain recombines TRBV2 with TRBJ2-2; D is unresolved. This CDR3 comprises 14 residues. The germline V and J ends were trimmed by 7 bases and 6 bases, with 15 bases remaining between them. Per the germline V gene, CDR1 is SNHLY and CDR2 is FYNNEI. The CDR3 DNA follows: TGTGCCAGCACGGCGGAGTCGTTGTCCGGGGAGCTGTTTTTT. Amino acids: CASTAESLSGELFF. Filled out from reference TRBV2 and TRBJ2-2, the complete variable domain reads EPEVTQTPSHQVTQMGQEVILRCVPISNHLYFYWYRQILGQKVEFLVSFYNNEISEKSEIFDDQFSVERPDGSNFTLKIRSTKLEDSAMYFCASTAESLSGELFFGEGSRLTVL.

The CDR3 reads CASSASFHQRVSGNTIYF. The CDR3 nucleotides read TGTGCCAGCAGCGCGTCCTTTCATCAGAGGGTATCAGGAAACACCATATATTTT. The chain joins TRBV9 to TRBJ1-3; D gene unclear. The CDR3 runs to 18 residues. Trimming took 3 bases from V and 4 from J, leaving 23 bases between them. CDR1 is SGDLS and CDR2 is YYNGEE in the germline V gene.

V is TRBV19 and J is TRBJ2-2, with TRBD1 matching 7 bases. Germline CDR1 LNHDA, CDR2 SQIVND (reference sequence). V was clipped by 8 bases and J by 1 base; unmatched bases: 10. This CDR3 contains 16 residues. Here the CDR3 DNA reads TGTGCCAGTGGGGCATCTGGGACAGTGAACACCGGGGAGCTGTTTTTT. Encoded protein: CASGASGTVNTGELFF. Together with reference TRBV19 and TRBJ2-2, the CDR3 gives the full variable domain: DGGITQSPKYLFRKEGQNVTLSCEQNLNHDAMYWYRQDPGQGLRLIYYSQIVNDFQKGDIAEGYSVSREKKESFPLTVTSAQKNPTAFYLCASGASGTVNTGELFFGEGSRLTVL.

The genes are TRBV4-2 and TRBJ1-3; D ambiguous. Germline values: CDR1 LGHNA, CDR2 YNFKEQ. The CDR3 runs 17 residues. The V end lost 0 bases, the J end lost 0 bases, and 12 bases lay between the germline ends. Written as DNA, the CDR3 is TGTGCCAGCAGCCAAGACTCTGGGCTTGGCTCTGGAAACACCATATATTTT. This sequence encodes CASSQDSGLGSGNTIYF.

The V gene is TRBV18, the J gene TRBJ2-1; D is possibly TRBD1 (5 bases). Germline lookup yields CDR1 KGHSH and CDR2 LQKENI. This CDR3 comprises 11 residues. Trimming took 1 base from V and 10 from J, leaving 5 bases between them. CDR3 protein: CASSPQGEQFF. The CDR3 nucleotides are TGTGCCAGCTCACCACAGGGGGAGCAGTTCTTC.

This chain uses TRBV19 with TRBJ1-2; 7 bases match TRBD1. Trimming cost V 3 bases and J 4 bases; bases outside gene matches: 5. CDR1 LNHDA and CDR2 SQIVND come from the germline V gene (reference sequence). The CDR3 is 14 residues long. This CDR3 is CASSIPGGTYGYTF. CDR3 nucleotide sequence: TGTGCCAGTAGTATTCCAGGGGGAACCTATGGCTACACCTTC.

The chain links TRBV4-1 to TRBJ2-3, with D perhaps matching TRBD2 (6 bases). The germline gives CDR1 MGHRA, CDR2 YSYEKL. The CDR3 runs 15 residues. V lost 4 bases and J 4 bases, leaving 15 bases between the germline ends. The CDR3 region is CASSLTGTGPDTQYF. CDR3 in DNA: TGCGCCAGCAGCCTTACCGGGACTGGCCCAGATACGCAGTATTTT.

The V call is TRBV5-1, the J call TRBJ1-1; TRBD1 agrees at 10 bases. Per the germline V gene, CDR1 is SGHRS and CDR2 is YFSETQ. CDR3 length equals 18 residues. The trim removed 0 bases at V and 0 bases at J, leaving 8 bases unmatched. CDR3 loop: CASSLDFRQGALNTEAFF. The CDR3 DNA sequence: TGCGCCAGCAGCTTGGACTTTAGACAGGGGGCCTTGAACACTGAAGCTTTCTTT. Full variable domain (remainder filled in from reference TRBV5-1 and TRBJ1-1): KAGVTQTPRYLIKTRGQQVTLSCSPISGHRSVSWYQQTPGQGLQFLFEYFSETQRNKGNFPGRFSGRQFSNSRSEMNVSTLELGDSALYLCASSLDFRQGALNTEAFFGQGTRLTVV.

The chain joins TRBV7-3 to TRBJ2-3; TRBD2 aligns across 15 bases. Trimming at V came to 3 bases and at J to 4 bases, leaving 8 bases not matched to a gene. Germline V gene sequence: CDR1 SGHTA, CDR2 FQGTGA. The CDR3 has 18 amino acids. The CDR3 region is CASSLRGTSGRIADTQYF. The CDR3 nucleotides read TGTGCCAGCAGCTTGAGGGGGACTAGCGGGAGGATAGCAGATACGCAGTATTTT.

V usage is TRBV7-2 and J usage is TRBJ1-6; 7 positions match TRBD1. The CDR3 has 15 amino acids. CDR1 and CDR2 from the germline V gene are SGHTA and FQGNSA. V shed 6 bases and J 5 bases; nucleotides not matched to a gene: 7. The CDR3 DNA is TGTGCCAGCAGTCTTCAGACAGGGAATAATTCACCCCTCCACTTT. Amino acids: CASSLQTGNNSPLHF.

The rearrangement uses TRBV6-5 and TRBJ1-4; D not resolved. V dropped 8 bases and J dropped 2 bases, with 9 bases sitting between them. Germline-derived CDR1 and CDR2 are MNHEY and SVGAGI. The CDR3 is 13 residues long. CDR3 region: CASCSRTNEKLFF. DNA of the CDR3: TGTGCCAGCTGCTCTCGGACTAATGAAAAACTGTTTTTT.

The chain carries TRBV27 and TRBJ1-2; TRBD1 aligns across 10 bases. The V gene end was trimmed by 6 bases and the J gene end by 5 bases; junction bases not matched to a gene: 12. CDR3 size: 16 residues. Germline V gene lookup returns CDR1 MNHEY and CDR2 SMNVEV (reference sequence). Here the CDR3 DNA reads TGTGCCAGCAGAGTCGTATCCGGGACAGGGGTATATGGCTACACCTTC. Its protein is CASRVVSGTGVYGYTF.

The chain links TRBV30 to TRBJ2-5; weak D call: TRBD2 (6 bases). Germline-derived CDR1 and CDR2 are GTSNPN and SVGIG (reference sequence). CDR3 length equals 14 residues. The V end lost 5 bases, the J end lost 5 bases, and 18 bases lay between the germline ends. This CDR3 is CAWSPRLAFETQYF. In DNA, the CDR3 is TGTGCCTGGTCGCCGCGGCTAGCGTTCGAGACCCAGTACTTC.

The chain employs TRBV30 and TRBJ2-7; 8 nucleotides agree with TRBD1. The CDR3 runs to 17 residues. V lost 1 base to trimming and J lost 2 bases; unmatched junction nucleotides: 13. Germline V gives CDR1 GTSNPN, CDR2 SVGIG (reference sequence). The CDR3 DNA is TGTGCCTGGAGTGATCCGATACGTCGGACAGGGCCCTACGAGCAGTACTTC. Its protein is CAWSDPIRRTGPYEQYF. The full variable domain, with the rest looked up from reference TRBV30 and TRBJ2-7, is SQTIHQWPATLVQPVGSPLSLECTVEGTSNPNLYWYRQAAGRGLQLLFYSVGIGQISSEVPQNLSASRPQDRQFILSSKKLLLSDSGFYLCAWSDPIRRTGPYEQYFGPGTRLTVT.

The chain employs TRBV5-6 and TRBJ2-7; 8 positions match TRBD1. Germline trimming cut 4 bases from V and 6 bases from J; bases unmatched to any gene: 9. The germline gives CDR1 SGHDT, CDR2 YYEEEE. The CDR3 runs 14 residues. In nucleotides, the CDR3 is TGTGCCAGCAGCACCGACAGGGGAATCGGCGAGCAGTACTTC. Translating gives CASSTDRGIGEQYF.

V usage is TRBV7-9 and J usage is TRBJ2-7; D is ambiguous. V dropped 3 bases and J dropped 4 bases, with 7 bases sitting between them. The CDR3 extends over 12 amino acids. CDR1 and CDR2 from the germline V gene are SEHNR and FQNEAQ (reference sequence). CDR3 sequence (DNA): TGTGCCAGCAGCTTGGAGCGATACGAGCAGTACTTC. Its protein is CASSLERYEQYF.

The V and J genes are TRBV7-6 and TRBJ2-2, with D tentatively TRBD2 (6 bases). V was cut by 1 base and J by 0 bases, with 9 bases left in between. There are 16 residues in the CDR3. The germline V gene encodes CDR1 SGHVS and CDR2 FNYEAQ. CDR3 sequence reads: CASSLVSGANTGELFF. CDR3 sequence (DNA): TGTGCCAGCAGCTTAGTCTCGGGGGCGAACACCGGGGAGCTGTTTTTT. Full variable domain (rest looked up from reference TRBV7-6 and TRBJ2-2): GAGVSQSPRYKVTKRGQDVALRCDPISGHVSLYWYRQALGQGPEFLTYFNYEAQQDKSGLPNDRFSAERPEGSISTLTIQRTEQRDSAMYRCASSLVSGANTGELFFGEGSRLTVL.

The CDR3 region has the DNA TGTGCCAGCTCCGATATCCCTCTAGTCACAGATACGCAGTATTTT. It translates to CASSDIPLVTDTQYF. The rearrangement joins TRBV27 to TRBJ2-3, with D hard to call. Germline-derived CDR1 and CDR2 are MNHEY and SMNVEV (reference sequence). CDR3 length equals 15 residues. V lost 8 bases, J lost 2 bases, and 17 bases lay in between.

The rearrangement uses TRBV7-9 and TRBJ2-2; D remains ambiguous. CDR3 length: 14 residues. CDR1 and CDR2 (germline): SEHNR, FQNEAQ (reference sequence). Trimming pared 1 base from V and 3 bases from J, leaving 6 bases between. CDR3 region: CASSLVVYTGELFF. Written as DNA, the CDR3 is TGTGCCAGCAGCTTAGTCGTCTACACCGGGGAGCTGTTTTTT.

V gene TRBV5-1 combines with J gene TRBJ2-1; D not resolved. Trimming left V 0 bases short and J 0 bases short, with 10 bases between. CDR3 length equals 16 residues. Germline V CDR1 and CDR2: SGHRS, YFSETQ. Here the CDR3 DNA reads TGCGCCAGCAGCTTGGAGGTGTGGAGCTCCTACAATGAGCAGTTCTTC. Translating gives CASSLEVWSSYNEQFF.

The CDR3, as DNA: TGTGCCAGCGCCAGGGGGCAAGGCTACACCTTC. Translating gives CASARGQGYTF. This chain uses TRBV9 with TRBJ1-2, with 8 bases that match TRBD1. The CDR3 sequence is 11 residues long. Germline CDR1 is SGDLS and CDR2 is YYNGEE. Trimming cost V 7 bases and J 8 bases; bases outside gene matches: 4.

This clone is a singleton in its sample. The genes are TRBV19 and TRBJ1-2; TRBD1 agrees at 10 bases. V was clipped by 7 bases and J by 3 bases; unmatched bases: 5. CDR1 and CDR2 from the germline V gene are LNHDA and SQIVND (reference sequence). The CDR3 consists of 14 residues. The CDR3 protein is CASTPTGGDYGYTF. The CDR3 coding sequence is TGTGCCAGTACCCCGACAGGGGGCGACTATGGCTACACCTTC.